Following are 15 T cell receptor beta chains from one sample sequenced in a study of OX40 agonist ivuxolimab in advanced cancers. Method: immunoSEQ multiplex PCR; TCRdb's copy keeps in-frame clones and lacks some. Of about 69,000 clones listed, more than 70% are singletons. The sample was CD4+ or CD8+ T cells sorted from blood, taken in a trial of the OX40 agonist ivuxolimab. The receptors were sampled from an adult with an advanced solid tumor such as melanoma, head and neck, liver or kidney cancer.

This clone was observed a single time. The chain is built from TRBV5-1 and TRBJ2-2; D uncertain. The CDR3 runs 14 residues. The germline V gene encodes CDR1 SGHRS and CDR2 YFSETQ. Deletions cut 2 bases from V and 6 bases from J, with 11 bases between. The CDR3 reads CASSFNADAGELFF. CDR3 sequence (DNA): TGCGCCAGCAGCTTTAATGCGGATGCCGGGGAGCTGTTTTTT.

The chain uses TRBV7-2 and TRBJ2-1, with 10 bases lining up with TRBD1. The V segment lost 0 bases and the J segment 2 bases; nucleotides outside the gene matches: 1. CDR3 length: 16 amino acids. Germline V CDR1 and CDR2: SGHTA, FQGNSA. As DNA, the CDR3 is TGTGCCAGCAGCTTAGCCGGGACAGGGGCCTACAATGAGCAGTTCTTC. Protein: CASSLAGTGAYNEQFF.

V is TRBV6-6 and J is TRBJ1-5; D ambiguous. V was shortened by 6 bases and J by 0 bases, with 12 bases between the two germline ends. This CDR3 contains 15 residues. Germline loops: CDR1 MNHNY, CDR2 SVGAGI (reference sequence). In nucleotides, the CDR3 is TGTGCCAGCAGCCTGCAGCCGGCTAGCAATCAGCCCCAGCATTTT. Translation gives CASSLQPASNQPQHF.

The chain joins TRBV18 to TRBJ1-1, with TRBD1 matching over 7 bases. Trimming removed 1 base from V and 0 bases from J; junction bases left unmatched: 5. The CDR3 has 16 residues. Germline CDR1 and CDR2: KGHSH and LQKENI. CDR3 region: CASSPRQGGLNTEAFF. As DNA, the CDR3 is TGTGCCAGCTCACCACGACAGGGTGGGCTGAACACTGAAGCTTTCTTT.

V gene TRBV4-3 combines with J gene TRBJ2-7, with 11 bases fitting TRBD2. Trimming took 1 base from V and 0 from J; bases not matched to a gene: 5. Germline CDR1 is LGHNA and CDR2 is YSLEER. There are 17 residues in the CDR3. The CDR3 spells CASSQGYGLAGSYEQYF. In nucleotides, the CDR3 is TGCGCCAGCAGCCAAGGCTACGGACTAGCGGGCTCCTACGAGCAGTACTTC.

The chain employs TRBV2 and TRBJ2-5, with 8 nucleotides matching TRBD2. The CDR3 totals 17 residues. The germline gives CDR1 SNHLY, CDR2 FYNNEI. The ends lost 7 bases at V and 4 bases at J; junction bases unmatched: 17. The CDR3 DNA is TGTGCCAGCACCCCGGTGAGCGGGAGTTTTGGTGGAGAGACCCAGTACTTC. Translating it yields CASTPVSGSFGGETQYF.

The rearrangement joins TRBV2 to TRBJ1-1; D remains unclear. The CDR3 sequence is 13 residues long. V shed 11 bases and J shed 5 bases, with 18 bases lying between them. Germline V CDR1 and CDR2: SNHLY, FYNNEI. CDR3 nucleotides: TGTGCCGGGAACCTGGGCCCGGGGACTGAAGCTTTCTTT. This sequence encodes CAGNLGPGTEAFF. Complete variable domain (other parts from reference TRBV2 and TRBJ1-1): EPEVTQTPSHQVTQMGQEVILRCVPISNHLYFYWYRQILGQKVEFLVSFYNNEISEKSEIFDDQFSVERPDGSNFTLKIRSTKLEDSAMYFCAGNLGPGTEAFFGQGTRLTVV.

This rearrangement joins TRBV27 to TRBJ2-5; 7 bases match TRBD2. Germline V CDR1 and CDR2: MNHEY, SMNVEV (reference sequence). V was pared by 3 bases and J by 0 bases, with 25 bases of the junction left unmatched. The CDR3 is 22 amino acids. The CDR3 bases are TGTGCCAGCAGTTTGTGGGTCGATCTAGAGGGCGGGGGAAGACCGTACCAAGAGACCCAGTACTTC. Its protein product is CASSLWVDLEGGGRPYQETQYF.

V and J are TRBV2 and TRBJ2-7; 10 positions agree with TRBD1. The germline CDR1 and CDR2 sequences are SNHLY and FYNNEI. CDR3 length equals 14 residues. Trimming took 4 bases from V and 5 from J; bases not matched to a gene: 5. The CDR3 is CASSGRDRGHEQYF. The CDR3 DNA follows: TGTGCCAGCAGTGGAAGGGACAGGGGCCACGAGCAGTACTTC.

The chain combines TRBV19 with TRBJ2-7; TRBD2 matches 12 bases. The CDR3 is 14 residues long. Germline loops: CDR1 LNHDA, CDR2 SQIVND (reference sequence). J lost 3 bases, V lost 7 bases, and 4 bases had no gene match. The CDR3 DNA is TGTGCCAGTAAGTCGGGACTAGCGGGCTACGAGCAGTACTTC. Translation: CASKSGLAGYEQYF. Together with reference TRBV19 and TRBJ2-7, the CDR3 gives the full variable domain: DGGITQSPKYLFRKEGQNVTLSCEQNLNHDAMYWYRQDPGQGLRLIYYSQIVNDFQKGDIAEGYSVSREKKESFPLTVTSAQKNPTAFYLCASKSGLAGYEQYFGPGTRLTVT.

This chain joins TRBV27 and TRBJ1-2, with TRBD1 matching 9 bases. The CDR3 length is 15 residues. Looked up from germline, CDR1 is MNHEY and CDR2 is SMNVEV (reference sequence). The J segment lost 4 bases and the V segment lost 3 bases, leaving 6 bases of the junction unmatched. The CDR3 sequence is CASSLTWTGVYGYTF. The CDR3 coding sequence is TGTGCCAGCAGTTTGACCTGGACAGGGGTCTATGGCTACACCTTC.

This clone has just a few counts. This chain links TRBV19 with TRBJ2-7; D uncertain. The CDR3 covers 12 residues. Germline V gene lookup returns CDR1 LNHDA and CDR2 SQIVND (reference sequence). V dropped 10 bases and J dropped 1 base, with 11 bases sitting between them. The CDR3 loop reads CATRGNSYEQYF. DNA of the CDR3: TGTGCCACCCGTGGGAATTCCTACGAGCAGTACTTC.

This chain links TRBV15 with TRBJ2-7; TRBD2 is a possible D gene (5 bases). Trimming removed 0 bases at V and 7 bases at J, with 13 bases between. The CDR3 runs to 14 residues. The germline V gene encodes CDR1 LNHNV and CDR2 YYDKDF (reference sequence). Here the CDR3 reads CATSRELLGKEQYF. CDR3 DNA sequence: TGTGCCACCAGCAGAGAATTACTAGGAAAAGAGCAGTACTTC. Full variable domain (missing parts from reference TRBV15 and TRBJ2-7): DAMVIQNPRYQVTQFGKPVTLSCSQTLNHNVMYWYQQKSSQAPKLLFHYYDKDFNNEADTPDNFQSRRPNTSFCFLDIRSPGLGDTAMYLCATSRELLGKEQYFGPGTRLTVT.

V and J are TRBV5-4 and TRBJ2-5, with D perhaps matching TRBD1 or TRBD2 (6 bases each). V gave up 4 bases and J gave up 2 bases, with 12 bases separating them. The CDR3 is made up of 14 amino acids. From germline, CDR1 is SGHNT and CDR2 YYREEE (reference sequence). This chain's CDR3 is CASSRGQAQETQYF. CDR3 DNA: TGTGCCAGCAGCCGGGGGCAGGCACAAGAGACCCAGTACTTC.

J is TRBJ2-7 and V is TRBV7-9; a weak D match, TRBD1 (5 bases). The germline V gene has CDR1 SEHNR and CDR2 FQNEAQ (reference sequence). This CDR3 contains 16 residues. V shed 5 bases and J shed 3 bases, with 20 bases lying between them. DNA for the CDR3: TGTGCCAGCAGCCCTCCCCAGGGCAGGACCCTCTACGAGCAGTACTTC. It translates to CASSPPQGRTLYEQYF. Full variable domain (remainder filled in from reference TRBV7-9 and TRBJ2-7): DTGVSQNPRHKITKRGQNVTFRCDPISEHNRLYWYRQTLGQGPEFLTYFQNEAQLEKSRLLSDRFSAERPKGSFSTLEIQRTEQGDSAMYLCASSPPQGRTLYEQYFGPGTRLTVT.